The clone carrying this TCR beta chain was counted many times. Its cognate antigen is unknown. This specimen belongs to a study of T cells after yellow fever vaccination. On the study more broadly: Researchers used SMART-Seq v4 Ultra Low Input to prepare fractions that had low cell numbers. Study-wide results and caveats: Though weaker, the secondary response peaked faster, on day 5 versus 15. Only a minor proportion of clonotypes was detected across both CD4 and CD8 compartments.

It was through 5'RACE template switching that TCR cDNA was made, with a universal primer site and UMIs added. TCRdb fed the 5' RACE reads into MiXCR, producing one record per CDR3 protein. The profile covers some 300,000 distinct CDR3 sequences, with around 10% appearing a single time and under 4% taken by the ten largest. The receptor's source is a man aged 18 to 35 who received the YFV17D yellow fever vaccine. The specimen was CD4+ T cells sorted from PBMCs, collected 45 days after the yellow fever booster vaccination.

The CDR3 sequence: CAWSLLDREDSPLHF. Written as DNA, the CDR3 is TGTGCCTGGAGCCTTCTGGACAGGGAAGACTCACCCCTCCACTTT. The rearrangement joins TRBV30 to TRBJ1-6; 8 bases align to TRBD1. Germline CDR1 reads GTSNPN; CDR2 reads SVGIG (reference sequence). The trim removed 3 bases at V and 10 bases at J, leaving 11 bases unmatched. The CDR3 is made up of 15 amino acids.